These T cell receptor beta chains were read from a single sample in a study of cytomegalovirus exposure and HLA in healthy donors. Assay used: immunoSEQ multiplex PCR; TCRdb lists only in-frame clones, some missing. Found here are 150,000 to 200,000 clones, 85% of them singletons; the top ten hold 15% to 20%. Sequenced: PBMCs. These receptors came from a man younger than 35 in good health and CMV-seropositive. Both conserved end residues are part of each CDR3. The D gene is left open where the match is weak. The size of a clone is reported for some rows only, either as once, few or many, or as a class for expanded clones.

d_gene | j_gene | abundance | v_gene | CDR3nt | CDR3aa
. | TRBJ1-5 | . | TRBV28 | TGTGCCAGCAGTCCACTATCAGGGAGGAAAGGGGGCAATCAGCCCCAGCATTTT | CASSPLSGRKGGNQPQHF
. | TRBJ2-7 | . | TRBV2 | TGTGCCAGCAGAACAGAGACCTACGAGCAGTACTTC | CASRTETYEQYF
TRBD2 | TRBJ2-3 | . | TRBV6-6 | TGTGCCAGCACCGGGGGGACAGATACGCAGTATTTT | CASTGGTDTQYF
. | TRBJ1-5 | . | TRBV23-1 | TGCGCCAGCAGTCGGGACACCGGGGCTAGTAGCAATCAGCCCCAGCATTTT | CASSRDTGASSNQPQHF
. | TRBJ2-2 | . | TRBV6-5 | TGTGCCAGCAGCCGGGATCGCACCGGGGAGCTGTTTTTT | CASSRDRTGELFF
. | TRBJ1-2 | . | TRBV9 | TGTGCCAGCAGTTCCTCCGGGACACCGACCTATGGCTACACCTTC | CASSSSGTPTYGYTF
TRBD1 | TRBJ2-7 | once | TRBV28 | TGTGCCAGCACCGCGGGACAGGGACCTCCCCAGAGCGGCGAGCAGTACTTC | CASTAGQGPPQSGEQYF
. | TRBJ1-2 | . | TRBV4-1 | TGCGCCAGCAGCCATCCCACAGGGTCCGATGGCTACACCTTC | CASSHPTGSDGYTF
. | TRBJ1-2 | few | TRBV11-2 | TGTGCCAGCAGCGCAGCGGGGGAGAGGGGCTACACCTTC | CASSAAGERGYTF
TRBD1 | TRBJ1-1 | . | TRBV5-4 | TGTGCCAGCCCTACAGGGGACACTGAAGCTTTCTTT | CASPTGDTEAFF
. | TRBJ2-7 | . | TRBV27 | TGTGCCAGCAGCCAAAAGTTGAGGGGGGGCGCGGGCCGTTGGGGGGAGCAGTACTTC | CASSQKLRGGAGRWGEQYF
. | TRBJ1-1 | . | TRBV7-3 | TGTGCCAGCAGCCCGAGGGGGGGGAACACTGAAGCTTTCTTT | CASSPRGGNTEAFF
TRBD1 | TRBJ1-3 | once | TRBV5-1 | TGCGCCAGCAGACGGGACAGCGAGAACACCATATATTTT | CASRRDSENTIYF
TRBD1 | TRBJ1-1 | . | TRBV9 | TGTGCCAGCAGCGTAGAGGGACAGGGGGGGCCCGGCGGGGAAGCTTTCTTT | CASSVEGQGGPGGEAFF
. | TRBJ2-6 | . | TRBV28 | TGTGCCAGCAGGACCTCCAGATTAGAGCGCTCTGGGGCCAACGTCCTGACTTTC | CASRTSRLERSGANVLTF
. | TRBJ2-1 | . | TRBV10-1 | TGCGCCAGCAGTGAGAACGGTCTCTACAATGAGCAGTTCTTC | CASSENGLYNEQFF
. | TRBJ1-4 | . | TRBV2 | TGTGCCAGCAGTGAACTGGAAAGCGACCTGTTTTTT | CASSELESDLFF
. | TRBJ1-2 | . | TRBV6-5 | TGTGCCACCCGAGGTGGATATGGTTACACCTTC | CATRGGYGYTF
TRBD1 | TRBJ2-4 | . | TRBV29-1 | TGCAGCGCCCGGGACAGGGCGCATCCCAACATTCAGTACTTC | CSARDRAHPNIQYF
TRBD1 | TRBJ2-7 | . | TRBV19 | TGTGCCAGTAGTACCGGGACAGGGTCCGAGCAGTACTTC | CASSTGTGSEQYF
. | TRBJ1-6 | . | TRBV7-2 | TGTGCCAGCAGCTGGAGTTTTGCTTCACCCCTCCACTTT | CASSWSFASPLHF
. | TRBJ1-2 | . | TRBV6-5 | TGTGCCAGCAAACCGTGGACAGTTCATGGCTACACCTTC | CASKPWTVHGYTF
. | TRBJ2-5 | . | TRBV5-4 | TGTGCCAGCAGCTTGTCGACAGAAGAGACCCAGTACTTC | CASSLSTEETQYF
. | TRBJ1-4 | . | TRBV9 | TGTGCCAGCAGCGTAGGTTGGGCCCATGAAAAACTGTTTTTT | CASSVGWAHEKLFF
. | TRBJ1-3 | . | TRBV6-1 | TGTGCCAGCAGTGAGAGGGTTGGAAACACCATATATTTT | CASSERVGNTIYF
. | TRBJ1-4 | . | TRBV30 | TGTGCCTGGAGTGGTGCGGGGCCAGAAAAACTGTTTTTT | CAWSGAGPEKLFF
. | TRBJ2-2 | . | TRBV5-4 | TGTGCCAGCAGCGTAGCGTCCAGCACCGGGGAGCTGTTTTTT | CASSVASSTGELFF
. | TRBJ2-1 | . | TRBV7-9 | TGTGCCAGCAGCCTAGCCGGCCGGGGAAGCAATGAGCAGTTCTTC | CASSLAGRGSNEQFF
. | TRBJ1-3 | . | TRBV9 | TGTGCCAGCAGCTTGGCGGGGGATACAGGGTCTGGAAACACCATATATTTT | CASSLAGDTGSGNTIYF
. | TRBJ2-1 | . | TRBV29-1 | TGCAGCGTTGAAGGGACAGCGAGCTCCTACAATGAGCAGTTCTTC | CSVEGTASSYNEQFF
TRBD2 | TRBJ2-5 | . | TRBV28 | TGTGCCAGCAGTTCAATAGCGGGAGGCCAAGAGACCCAGTACTTC | CASSSIAGGQETQYF
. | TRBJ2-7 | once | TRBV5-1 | TGCGCCAGCAGCTCCAGGGATATGAACGAGCAGTACTTC | CASSSRDMNEQYF
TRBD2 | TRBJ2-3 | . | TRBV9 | TGTGCCAGCAGCGTCCGCGGGGGGGATCTCACAGATACGCAGTATTTT | CASSVRGGDLTDTQYF
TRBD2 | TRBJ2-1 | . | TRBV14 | TGTGCCAGCAGCCAAGATATGGGACTAGGAGGTAATGAGCAGTTCTTC | CASSQDMGLGGNEQFF
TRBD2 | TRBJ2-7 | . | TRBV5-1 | TGCGCCAGCAGCTTCTCGGGACTAGTCTACGAGCAGTACTTC | CASSFSGLVYEQYF
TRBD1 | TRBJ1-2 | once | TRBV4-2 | TGTGCCAGCAGCCAACCGGGACAGGGGGCGATCTATGGCTACACCTTC | CASSQPGQGAIYGYTF
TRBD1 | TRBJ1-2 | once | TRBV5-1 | TGCGCCAGCAGCTTGGGACAGGGGGCCTATGGCTACACCTTC | CASSLGQGAYGYTF
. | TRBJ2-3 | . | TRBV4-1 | TGCGCCAGCAGCCCCGACACCCTATGGGGGCCAGATACGCAGTATTTT | CASSPDTLWGPDTQYF
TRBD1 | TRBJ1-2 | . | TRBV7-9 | TGTGCCAGCAGCTCCAACGAAGGGGGACAGAACATCTATGGCTACACCTTC | CASSSNEGGQNIYGYTF
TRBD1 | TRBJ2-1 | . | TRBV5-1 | TGCGCCAGCAGCTTGGCCCGGACAGGGGGGGAGCAGTTCTTC | CASSLARTGGEQFF
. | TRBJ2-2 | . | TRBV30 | TGTGCCTGGACTAGGCAACAAAACACCGGGGAGCTGTTTTTT | CAWTRQQNTGELFF
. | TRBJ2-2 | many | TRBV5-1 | TGCGCCAGCTCTGAGACGGGAAACACCGGGGAGCTGTTTTTT | CASSETGNTGELFF
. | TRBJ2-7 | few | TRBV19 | TGTGCCAGTAGTATCAAACAGTCCCTCGAGCAGTACTTC | CASSIKQSLEQYF
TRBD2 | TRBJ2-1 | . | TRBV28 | TGTGCCAGCAGTCCATTGCTAGCGGACAATGAGCAGTTCTTC | CASSPLLADNEQFF
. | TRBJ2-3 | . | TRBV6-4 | TGTGCCAGCAGTGACTCGCCCGGGACAGATACGCAGTATTTT | CASSDSPGTDTQYF